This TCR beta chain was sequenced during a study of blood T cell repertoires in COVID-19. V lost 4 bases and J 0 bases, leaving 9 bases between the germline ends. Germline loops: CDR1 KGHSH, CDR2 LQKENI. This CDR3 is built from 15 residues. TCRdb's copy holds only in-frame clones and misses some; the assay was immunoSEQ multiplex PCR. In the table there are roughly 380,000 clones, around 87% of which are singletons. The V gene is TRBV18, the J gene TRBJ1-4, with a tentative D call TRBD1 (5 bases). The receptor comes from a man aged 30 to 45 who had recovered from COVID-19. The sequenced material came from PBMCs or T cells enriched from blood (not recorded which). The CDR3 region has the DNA TGTGCCAGCTCACTTGACAGTGCAACTAATGAAAAACTGTTTTTT. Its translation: CASSLDSATNEKLFF.